These T cell receptor beta chains were read from a single sample in a study of blood T cell repertoires in COVID-19. Using immunoSEQ multiplex PCR, the repertoire was profiled, and TCRdb retains in-frame clones only, with some absent. In the table there are some 260,000 clones, 80% to 95% of which are singletons. Sequencing used PBMCs or T cells enriched from blood (not recorded which). The receptors come from a woman between 18 and 29 years old who had recovered from COVID-19. Both conserved end residues are part of each CDR3. The D gene is left open where the match is weak. Clone size appears in some rows only: once, few, many, or a class for an expanded clone.

V gene	J gene	clone size	D gene	CDR3 DNA	CDR3 protein
TRBV18	TRBJ2-7	-	TRBD1	TGTGCCAGCTCACCAACGGGACAGAGCTACGAGCAGTACTTC	CASSPTGQSYEQYF
TRBV28	TRBJ2-7	many	-	TGTGCCAGCAGTTTTCTGTCCGTATACGAGCAGTACTTC	CASSFLSVYEQYF
TRBV9	TRBJ2-2	-	-	TGTGCCAGCAGCGTAGGGGCAGGGACGAACACCGGGGAGCTGTTTTTT	CASSVGAGTNTGELFF
TRBV5-5	TRBJ1-2	-	-	TGTGCCAGCAGCTTGGAGGTCCGGGGGTCCTATGGCTACACCTTC	CASSLEVRGSYGYTF
TRBV2	TRBJ2-2	few	-	TGTGCCAGCAGTGATCCTAGTCCAGCGTTGGGCGGGGAGCTGTTTTTT	CASSDPSPALGGELFF
TRBV28	TRBJ2-1	-	TRBD2	TGTGCCAGCAGTTTAGGCGGACTAGCGGGAGCCAATGAGCAGTTCTTC	CASSLGGLAGANEQFF
TRBV19	TRBJ1-1	-	TRBD1	TGTGCCAGTAGTCCCTGGGGGACAGACCTAAATGAAAACACTGAAGCTTTCTTT	CASSPWGTDLNENTEAFF
TRBV27	TRBJ2-1	-	TRBD2	TGTGCCAGCAGTTTAAGCGGGGGGGTCTACAATGAGCAGTTCTTC	CASSLSGGVYNEQFF
TRBV2	TRBJ1-3	once	-	TGTGCCAGCAGAGCCAGGGGCTCTGGAAACACCATATATTTT	CASRARGSGNTIYF
TRBV29-1	TRBJ2-1	-	-	TGCAGCGTTGAGAGTTCTAGCACCGATGAGCAGTTCTTC	CSVESSSTDEQFF
TRBV28	TRBJ2-2	once	-	TGTGCCAGCAGTCCCTCTTCGGGGACTCCGAACACCGGGGAGCTGTTTTTT	CASSPSSGTPNTGELFF
TRBV9	TRBJ1-1	-	-	TGTGCCAGCAGCGTAGCTCAGGTCACTGAAGCTTTCTTT	CASSVAQVTEAFF
TRBV20-1	TRBJ1-1	-	-	TGCAGTGCACTGCTCAACACTGAAGCTTTCTTT	CSALLNTEAFF
TRBV18	TRBJ1-2	-	-	TGTGCCAGCTCACCCGGAGGGGCACCCTATGGCTACACCTTC	CASSPGGAPYGYTF
TRBV13	TRBJ2-1	-	TRBD2	TGTGCCAGCAGCCGGGGAGAGCGGGGACACAATGAGCAGTTCTTC	CASSRGERGHNEQFF
TRBV11-3	TRBJ1-6	-	TRBD1	TGTGCCAGCAGCCAGGTTTACGGACAGGGCTATAATTCACCCCTCCACTTT	CASSQVYGQGYNSPLHF
TRBV15	TRBJ1-5	-	TRBD1	TGTGCCACCAGCGCCCGACAGGGTGAGATGGGTCAGCCCCAGCATTTT	CATSARQGEMGQPQHF
TRBV7-9	TRBJ1-1	-	-	TGTGCCAGCAGCTTAGCGCACAAGAACACTGAAGCTTTCTTT	CASSLAHKNTEAFF
TRBV19	TRBJ1-1	-	-	TGTGCCAGTAGTATAGATCTCCGTTTTGAAGCTTTCTTT	CASSIDLRFEAFF
TRBV11-3	TRBJ1-1	-	TRBD1	TGTGCCAGCAGCTTAGGTTCGGGACAGGAACACACTGAAGCTTTCTTT	CASSLGSGQEHTEAFF
TRBV19	TRBJ1-5	-	-	TGTGCCAGTAGTATAGGAGGATATAGCAATCAGCCCCAGCATTTT	CASSIGGYSNQPQHF
TRBV19	TRBJ1-2	-	TRBD1	TGTGCCAGCGAAGGAGGGACAGGTCAAGGCTACACCTTC	CASEGGTGQGYTF